Below are 32 T cell receptor beta chains sequenced from a single sample in a study of control samples from healthy donors and cancer patients. The repertoire was sequenced with immunoSEQ multiplex PCR; TCRdb's copy has only in-frame clones and lacks some. The table has roughly 120,000 clones, more than 85% seen once; the top ten hold about 1.5%. Sequences were obtained from PBMCs. These receptors came from a man aged 50-60 years with head and neck cancer.

The chain recombines TRBV7-2 with TRBJ2-3, with D hard to call. V gave up 1 base and J gave up 10 bases, with 3 bases separating them. This CDR3 region has 10 residues. Germline V lookup: CDR1 SGHTA, CDR2 FQGNSA. CDR3 protein: CASSLGAQYF. As DNA, the CDR3 is TGTGCCAGCAGCTTAGGGGCGCAGTATTTT.

The chain uses TRBV6-5 and TRBJ1-1; no clear D gene. The CDR3 length is 13 residues. V dropped 10 bases and J dropped 0 bases, with 12 bases sitting between them. Germline V gene data show CDR1 as MNHEY and CDR2 as SVGAGI. CDR3 in amino acids: CATKAALNTEAFF. The DNA of the CDR3 is TGTGCCACCAAAGCGGCGTTGAACACTGAAGCTTTCTTT.

The chain is built from TRBV18 and TRBJ1-3; perhaps TRBD1 as D (5 bases). The CDR3 totals 14 residues. CDR1 is KGHSH, CDR2 LQKENI, per germline. Trimming shortened V by 3 bases and J by 4 bases, and 10 bases separated the two germline ends. The CDR3 region has the DNA TGTGCCAGCTCACCGTCAGGGCTGGGAAACACCATATATTTT. Its protein is CASSPSGLGNTIYF. The variable domain in full, completed from reference TRBV18 and TRBJ1-3, reads NAGVMQNPRHLVRRRGQEARLRCSPMKGHSHVYWYRQLPEEGLKFMVYLQKENIIDESGMPKERFSAEFPKEGPSILRIQQVVRGDSAAYFCASSPSGLGNTIYFGEGSWLTVV.

J is TRBJ2-6 and V is TRBV30; the D is unclear. V was trimmed by 2 bases and J by 0 bases, leaving 20 bases between them. Germline V gene sequence: CDR1 GTSNPN, CDR2 SVGIG (reference sequence). This CDR3 contains 19 residues. The CDR3 region has the DNA TGTGCCTGGAGTCCTTTATCCGGGTTGCGACTCTCTGGGGCCAACGTCCTGACTTTC. Translated: CAWSPLSGLRLSGANVLTF.

The chain recombines TRBV18 with TRBJ1-2; D unresolved. This CDR3 is built from 13 residues. With 6 bases removed from V and 3 bases from J, the gap between germline ends came to 11 bases. Per germline, CDR1 KGHSH and CDR2 LQKENI. For the CDR3, the DNA is TGTGCCAGCTCCCCTACAAGGCACTATGGCTACACCTTC. Amino acids: CASSPTRHYGYTF.

V and J are TRBV19 and TRBJ2-7, with TRBD1 as a possible D gene (7 bases). This CDR3 region has 13 residues. Germline CDR1 LNHDA, CDR2 SQIVND (reference sequence). Trimming removed 5 bases from V and 4 bases from J, with 12 bases in between. The CDR3 nucleotides read TGTGCCAGTAGTTGGCAGGGGGGATACGAGCAGTACTTC. As protein: CASSWQGGYEQYF.

DNA for the CDR3: TGTGTTACAGGGAGGATCACTGAAGCTTTCTTT. This encodes CVTGRITEAFF. The chain couples TRBV28 to TRBJ1-1; possible D gene TRBD1, 6 bases. The V gene's germline CDR1 is MDHEN and CDR2 SYDVKM. This CDR3 is 11 amino acids long.

This chain links TRBV5-4 with TRBJ2-7, with D uncertain. V was cut by 2 bases and J by 4 bases, with 13 bases left in between. This CDR3 has 14 amino acids. CDR1 is SGHNT and CDR2 is YYREEE in the germline V gene (reference sequence). The CDR3, as DNA: TGTGCCAGCAGCTTAAAAGGGCAGGCATACGAGCAGTACTTC. Translated: CASSLKGQAYEQYF.

The rearrangement links TRBV28 to TRBJ2-1; D uncertain. The CDR3 length is 12 residues. Germline V gene lookup returns CDR1 MDHEN and CDR2 SYDVKM. Trimming left V 4 bases short and J 3 bases short, with 4 bases between. The CDR3 DNA sequence: TGTGCCAGCAGTTCTTTCTACAATGAGCAGTTCTTC. Translated, it gives CASSSFYNEQFF.

The V gene is TRBV4-1, the J gene TRBJ2-3; no reliable D call. The CDR3 is 14 residues long. Germline CDR1 and CDR2: MGHRA and YSYEKL. The V and J ends lost 2 bases and 0 bases respectively, with 6 bases between them. CDR3 nucleotide sequence: TGCGCCAGCAGCCAACCTACTAGCACAGATACGCAGTATTTT. This encodes CASSQPTSTDTQYF.

The rearrangement uses TRBV7-8 and TRBJ2-2, with D perhaps TRBD1 or TRBD2 (6 bases each). Deletions cut 11 bases from V and 1 base from J, with 14 bases between. The CDR3 extends over 14 amino acids. The germline gives CDR1 SGHVS, CDR2 FQNEAQ. CDR3 region: CASRRGLNTGELFF. The CDR3 DNA reads TGTGCCTCGCGCCGGGGGCTGAACACCGGGGAGCTGTTTTTT.

The CDR3 loop is CASSRYSYEQYF. Here the CDR3 DNA reads TGTGCCAGCAGCCGCTACTCCTACGAGCAGTACTTC. The rearrangement joins TRBV6-2 or TRBV6-3 to TRBJ2-7; D gene uncertain. CDR3 length: 12 residues. V lost 6 bases and J 0 bases, leaving 6 bases between the germline ends. Germline CDR1 is MNHEY and CDR2 is SVGEGT.

The V call is TRBV6-5, the J call TRBJ1-5; 8 nucleotides match TRBD1. The germline CDR1 and CDR2 sequences are MNHEY and SVGAGI. The V gene end was trimmed by 8 bases and the J gene end by 3 bases; junction bases not matched to a gene: 3. The CDR3 totals 13 residues. The CDR3 nucleotides read TGTGCCAGCCGGACAGGGATCAATCAGCCCCAGCATTTT. It codes for CASRTGINQPQHF.

CDR3 amino acids: CSVVGRSYEQYF. DNA for the CDR3: TGCAGCGTTGTTGGTAGGTCCTACGAGCAGTACTTC. The chain employs TRBV29-1 and TRBJ2-7; D call uncertain. V gave up 4 bases and J gave up 1 base, with 8 bases separating them. Germline V CDR1 and CDR2: SQVTM, ANQGSEA. The CDR3 is made up of 12 amino acids.

The chain is built from TRBV28 and TRBJ1-5; 8 nucleotides line up with TRBD1. The germline CDR1 and CDR2 sequences are MDHEN and SYDVKM. The V segment lost 5 bases and the J segment 6 bases; nucleotides outside the gene matches: 6. The CDR3 sequence is 14 residues long. Here the CDR3 reads CASSPRGRIQPQHF. As DNA, the CDR3 is TGTGCCAGCAGTCCCAGGGGGCGCATTCAGCCCCAGCATTTT.

The chain is built from TRBV30 and TRBJ2-7, with TRBD2 matching over 10 bases. J gave up 7 bases and V 6 bases, and 12 bases lay outside the gene matches. The CDR3 consists of 14 residues. CDR1 is GTSNPN, CDR2 SVGIG, per germline (reference sequence). The chain's CDR3 is CACQTGTSVSEQYF. For the CDR3, the DNA is TGTGCCTGCCAGACCGGGACTAGCGTTAGTGAGCAGTACTTC.

On this clone itself: Other DNA variants within this sample encode the same CDR3. V gene TRBV6-2 or TRBV6-3 combines with J gene TRBJ2-1; a possible D gene is TRBD1 (6 bases). In germline, CDR1 is MNHEY, CDR2 SVGEGT. The CDR3 is 13 residues long. Between the trimmed V and J ends, which lost 6 bases and 4 bases, there was a span of 10 bases. This chain's CDR3 is CASSRTVYNEQFF. The CDR3 DNA is TGTGCCAGCAGCCGGACAGTTTACAATGAGCAGTTCTTC.

The chain links TRBV11-2 to TRBJ2-7; TRBD2 agrees at 7 bases. The CDR3 contains 13 residues. V trimming: 1 base; J trimming: 7 bases; junction bases outside the gene matches: 4. Per germline, CDR1 SGHAT and CDR2 FQNNGV. CDR3 sequence reads: CASSLAGGGEQYF. In DNA, the CDR3 is TGTGCCAGCAGCTTAGCGGGGGGTGGGGAGCAGTACTTC. Looking up the rest from reference TRBV11-2 and TRBJ2-7 gives the full variable domain: EAGVAQSPRYKIIEKRQSVAFWCNPISGHATLYWYQQILGQGPKLLIQFQNNGVVDDSQLPKDRFSAERLKGVDSTLKIQPAKLEDSAVYLCASSLAGGGEQYFGPGTRLTVT.

This clone is a singleton in its sample. This chain joins TRBV6-5 and TRBJ1-6; tentatively, D is TRBD1 (6 bases). Per germline, CDR1 MNHEY and CDR2 SVGAGI. Trimming took off 6 bases at V and 7 bases at J, with 16 bases between the two ends. The CDR3 runs to 15 residues. The CDR3, as DNA: TGTGCCAGCAGCCGAGGGTCAGGGGCGAATTCACCCCTCCACTTT. It yields the protein CASSRGSGANSPLHF.

The chain uses TRBV2 and TRBJ1-3, with 7 positions matching TRBD1. The junction had 9 bases not matched to a gene; V was cut back by 6 bases and J by 4 bases. CDR1 and CDR2 from the germline V gene are SNHLY and FYNNEI. The CDR3 is 15 residues long. The DNA of the CDR3 is TGTGCCAGCAGAAGGATTGGGACAGCAGGAAACACCATATATTTT. Protein product: CASRRIGTAGNTIYF.

The rearrangement joins TRBV3-1 (or the pseudogene TRBV3-2) to TRBJ2-2; D remains ambiguous. CDR3 length: 12 amino acids. Trimming took off 5 bases at V and 3 bases at J, with 4 bases between the two ends. Germline loops: CDR1 LGHDT, CDR2 YNNKEL (reference sequence). CDR3 sequence (DNA): TGTGCCAGCAGCTATTACACCGGGGAGCTGTTTTTT. It encodes CASSYYTGELFF.

The chain employs TRBV28 and TRBJ1-1, with D uncertain. This CDR3 is 14 amino acids long. V lost 4 bases and J lost 4, with 13 bases in between. CDR1 and CDR2 (germline): MDHEN, SYDVKM. The CDR3 region has the DNA TGTGCCAGCAGTTCCAAACTACGCCCCACTGAAGCTTTCTTT. This translates into CASSSKLRPTEAFF.

The chain employs TRBV4-1 and TRBJ1-2; D may be TRBD1 (5 bases). With 3 bases removed from V and 8 bases from J, the gap between germline ends came to 22 bases. Germline CDR1 reads MGHRA; CDR2 reads YSYEKL. The CDR3 length is 16 residues. CDR3 residues: CASSHALGRKNRGYTF. The CDR3 nucleotides read TGCGCCAGCAGCCACGCGTTGGGACGTAAAAACCGAGGCTACACCTTC.

This clone was observed once. The chain combines TRBV28 with TRBJ1-5; D gene uncertain. The ends were cut back, 3 bases at V and 1 base at J, with 7 bases in the middle. This CDR3 comprises 14 residues. Germline loops: CDR1 MDHEN, CDR2 SYDVKM. The CDR3 reads CASSFPGSNQPQHF. DNA of the CDR3: TGTGCCAGCAGTTTCCCCGGGAGCAATCAGCCCCAGCATTTT.

The rearrangement joins TRBV5-1 to TRBJ1-2; D possibly corresponds to TRBD1 (6 bases). This CDR3 is built from 16 residues. Per germline, CDR1 SGHRS and CDR2 YFSETQ. V gave up 3 bases and J gave up 5 bases, with 20 bases separating them. CDR3 coding DNA: TGCGCCAGCAGCTCCCGGGACACTGAAGATTCGTATGGCTACACCTTC. Translating gives CASSSRDTEDSYGYTF.

The J gene is TRBJ2-7, the V gene TRBV6-5; a possible D gene is TRBD1 (5 bases). Germline-derived CDR1 and CDR2 are MNHEY and SVGAGI. This CDR3 has 15 residues. Trimming removed 0 bases at V and 2 bases at J, with 11 bases between. DNA for the CDR3: TGTGCCAGCAGTTACTCCTTCGACAGTACCTACGAGCAGTACTTC. As protein: CASSYSFDSTYEQYF.

The chain employs TRBV4-3 and TRBJ2-7; TRBD1 is a possible D gene (6 bases). The germline V gene encodes CDR1 LGHNA and CDR2 YSLEER. The CDR3 spans 15 residues. Trimming left V 3 bases short and J 3 bases short, with 15 bases between. CDR3 in amino acids: CASSQGAKGLYEQYF. The DNA of the CDR3 is TGCGCCAGCAGCCAGGGGGCTAAGGGCCTCTACGAGCAGTACTTC.

The chain uses TRBV9 and TRBJ2-2; 10 bases are shared with TRBD1. The length of the CDR3 is 17 residues. Germline V gene data show CDR1 as SGDLS and CDR2 as YYNGEE. The junction had 6 bases not matched to a gene; V was cut back by 4 bases and J by 0 bases. The CDR3 region is CASSSRTGGTNTGELFF. The CDR3 DNA reads as TGTGCCAGCAGCTCACGGACAGGGGGAACGAACACCGGGGAGCTGTTTTTT.

V and J are TRBV6-6 and TRBJ2-1; D remains unclear. V was pared by 9 bases and J by 5 bases, with 14 bases between. Germline V gene lookup returns CDR1 MNHNY and CDR2 SVGAGI (reference sequence). This CDR3 is 13 amino acids long. The DNA of the CDR3 is TGTGCCAGTACTGGTATTTGGGACAATGAGCAGTTCTTC. It is translated as CASTGIWDNEQFF.

The chain is built from TRBV3-1 (or the pseudogene TRBV3-2) and TRBJ2-1; D is unresolved. CDR1 is LGHDT and CDR2 is YNNKEL in the germline V gene (reference sequence). The CDR3 runs to 14 residues. The V gene lost 1 base and the J gene lost 9 bases, with 13 bases spanning the gap. The CDR3: CASSQAVHSGEQFF. The DNA of the CDR3 is TGTGCCAGCAGCCAAGCTGTACACAGTGGTGAGCAGTTCTTC.

The rearrangement uses TRBV5-4 and TRBJ1-2; tentative D call: TRBD1 (5 bases). Trimming shortened V by 2 bases and J by 2 bases, and 19 bases separated the two germline ends. Germline values: CDR1 SGHNT, CDR2 YYREEE (reference sequence). This CDR3 is built from 17 residues. CDR3 in DNA: TGTGCCAGCAGCTTTGGTGGGGGGACGTATATAAACTATGGCTACACCTTC. Amino acid sequence: CASSFGGGTYINYGYTF.

The chain uses TRBV6-5 and TRBJ1-1; D is undetermined. Trimming took off 2 bases at V and 5 bases at J, with 3 bases between the two ends. Germline V gene sequence: CDR1 MNHEY, CDR2 SVGAGI. The length of the CDR3 is 11 residues. The CDR3 reads CASSYGTEAFF. As DNA, the CDR3 is TGTGCCAGCAGTTACGGGACTGAAGCTTTCTTT.